This T cell receptor (beta chain) was sequenced during a study of monozygotic twins with inflammatory bowel disease. Reanalyzing the 5' RACE reads, TCRdb keeps one entry per CDR3 protein, without DNA. The sample table includes under 150,000 distinct CDR3 sequences. On this clonotype itself: Its antigen is as yet unknown.

Study-level findings and limits: The co-twins with IBD showed lower TCRbeta diversity (inverse Simpson) than their healthy siblings.

Per the germline V gene, CDR1 is MNHEY and CDR2 is SVGAGI. CDR3 length: 15 amino acids. The chain links TRBV6-5 to TRBJ1-5. This TCR derives from a human donor with ulcerative colitis or Crohn's disease, or a healthy co-twin of an affected twin (not recorded which). Sequenced sample: blood. The CDR3 reads CASSYSSGRDQPQHF.